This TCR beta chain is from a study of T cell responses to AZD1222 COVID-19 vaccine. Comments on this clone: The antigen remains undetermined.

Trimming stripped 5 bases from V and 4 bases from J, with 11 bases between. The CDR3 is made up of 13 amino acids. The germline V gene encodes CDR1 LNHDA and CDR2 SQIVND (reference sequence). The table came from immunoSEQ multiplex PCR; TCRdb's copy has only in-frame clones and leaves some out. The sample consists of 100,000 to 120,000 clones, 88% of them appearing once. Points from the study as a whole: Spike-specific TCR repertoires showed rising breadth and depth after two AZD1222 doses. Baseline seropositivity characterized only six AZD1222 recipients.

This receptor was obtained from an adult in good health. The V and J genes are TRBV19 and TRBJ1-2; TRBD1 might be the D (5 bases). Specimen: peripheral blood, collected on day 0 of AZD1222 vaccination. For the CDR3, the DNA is TGTGCCAGTAGTTTCGGGACCGTCTATGGCTACACCTTC. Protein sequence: CASSFGTVYGYTF.